Listed below are T cell receptor beta chains from one sample, sequenced in a study of T cells in tumors after PD-1 blockade. Generated by immunoSEQ multiplex PCR, the TCRdb table keeps only in-frame clones and is missing some. The sample has around 34,000 clones, roughly four fifths seen once. The starting material was PBMCs, obtained after anti-PD-1 treatment. The origin of the receptors is a human donor with basal cell carcinoma. The CDR3 runs from the conserved cysteine through the conserved F or W. The D gene is left open where the match is weak. Part of the rows lack a size; the others show once, few, many or a class for expanded clones.

J: TRBJ2-2; D: NA; length: 14; V: TRBV7-2; size: NA; DNA: TGTGCCAGCAGCTTTACAGGGGAGGCCGGGGAGCTGTTTTTT; CDR3: CASSFTGEAGELFF
J: TRBJ2-3; D: NA; length: 14; V: TRBV27; size: NA; DNA: TGTGCCAGCAGTTCTCTCGATCCCACAGATACGCAGTATTTT; CDR3: CASSSLDPTDTQYF
J: TRBJ2-1; D: TRBD2; length: 16; V: TRBV4-3; size: NA; DNA: TGCGCCAGCAGCCAAGTACGGACTAGCGGGAGAAATGAGCAGTTCTTC; CDR3: CASSQVRTSGRNEQFF
J: TRBJ2-6; D: TRBD1; length: 16; V: TRBV5-6; size: NA; DNA: TGTGCCAGCAGCTTGTTGGACACAGGGGTAACCAACGTCCTGACTTTC; CDR3: CASSLLDTGVTNVLTF
J: TRBJ2-7; D: NA; length: 14; V: TRBV2; size: NA; DNA: TGTGCCAGCAGTTATGAGGATCTCTTTTACGAGCAGTACTTC; CDR3: CASSYEDLFYEQYF
J: TRBJ1-1; D: NA; length: 13; V: TRBV29-1; size: NA; DNA: TGCAGCGTTGGGGCTACCCTCGGCACTGAAGCTTTCTTT; CDR3: CSVGATLGTEAFF
J: TRBJ2-5; D: TRBD2; length: 14; V: TRBV7-2; size: NA; DNA: TGTGCCAGCAGACTAGCGGGGGGGCAGAAGACCCAGTACTTC; CDR3: CASRLAGGQKTQYF
J: TRBJ1-2; D: TRBD1; length: 15; V: TRBV30; size: NA; DNA: TGTGCCTGGAGTGCAGCAGGGGGCACGTACTATGGCTACACCTTC; CDR3: CAWSAAGGTYYGYTF
J: TRBJ2-3; D: TRBD1; length: 15; V: TRBV5-5; size: NA; DNA: TGTGCCAGCAGCGTCAACAGGGGTAATTCAGATACGCAGTATTTT; CDR3: CASSVNRGNSDTQYF
J: TRBJ1-6; D: NA; length: 13; V: TRBV6-6; size: NA; DNA: TGTGCCAGCAGCTCCAGACCTAATTCACCCCTCCACTTT; CDR3: CASSSRPNSPLHF
J: TRBJ1-2; D: NA; length: 13; V: TRBV19; size: NA; DNA: TGTGCCAGTAGTATTGGGACACCTTATGGCTACACCTTC; CDR3: CASSIGTPYGYTF
J: TRBJ1-2; D: TRBD1; length: 17; V: TRBV15; size: NA; DNA: TGTGCCACCAGCAGAGATAGGGACAGGGCCGCCGGCTATGGCTACACCTTC; CDR3: CATSRDRDRAAGYGYTF
J: TRBJ2-3; D: TRBD2; length: 15; V: TRBV9; size: many; DNA: TGTGCCAGCAGCGTGAGCGGGAGTGGGACAGATACGCAGTATTTT; CDR3: CASSVSGSGTDTQYF
J: TRBJ2-5; D: NA; length: 12; V: TRBV27; size: NA; DNA: TGTGCCAGCAGTTCCGGGGGAGAGACCCAGTACTTC; CDR3: CASSSGGETQYF
J: TRBJ1-1; D: NA; length: 12; V: TRBV5-6; size: few; DNA: TGTGCCAGCAGCTTGGTATCCGGTCGGGCTTTCTTT; CDR3: CASSLVSGRAFF
J: TRBJ2-1; D: NA; length: 12; V: TRBV27; size: NA; DNA: TGTGCCAGCAGGTTAGGGGACAATGAGCAGTTCTTC; CDR3: CASRLGDNEQFF
J: TRBJ1-1; D: NA; length: 12; V: TRBV11-3; size: NA; DNA: TGTGCCAGCAGCTCCTTGCCTAGTGAAGCTTTCTTT; CDR3: CASSSLPSEAFF
J: TRBJ2-3; D: NA; length: 13; V: TRBV6-5; size: NA; DNA: TGTGCCAGCCACACTTACAGCACAGATACGCAGTATTTT; CDR3: CASHTYSTDTQYF
J: TRBJ2-7; D: TRBD1; length: 16; V: TRBV28; size: NA; DNA: TGTGCCAGCAGTTCGGGACAGGGGGCTAGGAGGAAGGAGCAGTACTTC; CDR3: CASSSGQGARRKEQYF
J: TRBJ1-5; D: NA; length: 13; V: TRBV7-2; size: NA; DNA: TGTGCCAGCAGCTTCGTACAGAATCAGCCCCAGCATTTT; CDR3: CASSFVQNQPQHF
J: TRBJ1-1; D: NA; length: 13; V: TRBV30; size: NA; DNA: TGTGCCTGGAGTAGACAGAAGAACACTGAAGCTTTCTTT; CDR3: CAWSRQKNTEAFF
J: TRBJ2-3; D: NA; length: 18; V: TRBV3-1/TRBV3-2; size: NA; DNA: TGTGCCAGCAGCCAAGATATGATTAGGAAGCGGCACACAGATACGCAGTATTTT; CDR3: CASSQDMIRKRHTDTQYF
J: TRBJ2-7; D: TRBD2; length: 15; V: TRBV5-1; size: NA; DNA: TGCGCCAGCAGCTCCCGGCCGGGGGGTTCCTACGAGCAGTACTTC; CDR3: CASSSRPGGSYEQYF
J: TRBJ2-7; D: TRBD1; length: 14; V: TRBV5-6; size: NA; DNA: TGTGCCAGCAGCTACCGGGACAGGGTGTACGAGCAGTACTTC; CDR3: CASSYRDRVYEQYF
J: TRBJ1-4; D: TRBD1; length: 16; V: TRBV15; size: NA; DNA: TGTGCCACCAGCAGAGCCCTGACAGGGGAAGGCGAAAAACTGTTTTTT; CDR3: CATSRALTGEGEKLFF
J: TRBJ2-5; D: NA; length: 14; V: TRBV7-9; size: NA; DNA: TGTGCCAGCAGCTTAATGGGACTGCAAGAGACCCAGTACTTC; CDR3: CASSLMGLQETQYF
J: TRBJ1-1; D: NA; length: 15; V: TRBV18; size: NA; DNA: TGTGCCAGCTCGCCCCCCGCGGGGATGAACACTGAAGCTTTCTTT; CDR3: CASSPPAGMNTEAFF
J: TRBJ1-1; D: TRBD1; length: 13; V: TRBV5-5; size: many; DNA: TGTGCCAGCAGCCTAGACAGGGGGACTGAAGCTTTCTTT; CDR3: CASSLDRGTEAFF
J: TRBJ1-6; D: NA; length: 19; V: TRBV9; size: NA; DNA: TGTGCCAGCAGCCCCCGAGGGAGGAGTCTACTCTCCTATAATTCACCCCTCCACTTT; CDR3: CASSPRGRSLLSYNSPLHF
J: TRBJ2-1; D: NA; length: 11; V: TRBV6-2/TRBV6-3; size: NA; DNA: TGTGCCAGCAGTTACTGGGGTGGGCAGTTCTTC; CDR3: CASSYWGGQFF
J: TRBJ2-2; D: NA; length: 13; V: TRBV28; size: NA; DNA: TGTGCCAGCAGTTTATTGCGCACCGGGGAGCTGTTTTTT; CDR3: CASSLLRTGELFF
J: TRBJ2-3; D: NA; length: 16; V: TRBV7-9; size: NA; DNA: TGTGCCAGCAGCAAAGATACAGGGAGAGCGACAGATACGCAGTATTTT; CDR3: CASSKDTGRATDTQYF
J: TRBJ1-5; D: TRBD1; length: 13; V: TRBV6-4; size: few; DNA: TGTGCCAGCAGTGAAACAGGGGGTCAGCCCCAGCATTTT; CDR3: CASSETGGQPQHF
J: TRBJ2-1; D: NA; length: 15; V: TRBV5-4; size: NA; DNA: TGTGCCAGCAGCTTGAGACCGGACTCCTACAATGAGCAGTTCTTC; CDR3: CASSLRPDSYNEQFF
J: TRBJ1-1; D: NA; length: 15; V: TRBV5-1; size: NA; DNA: TGCGCCAGCAGGCGTTTACAGGGACCGAACACTGAAGCTTTCTTT; CDR3: CASRRLQGPNTEAFF
J: TRBJ2-5; D: NA; length: 15; V: TRBV4-3; size: once; DNA: TGCGCCAGCAGCCAAGATTGGTCTCTCGGGGAGACCCAGTACTTC; CDR3: CASSQDWSLGETQYF
J: TRBJ1-5; D: NA; length: 14; V: TRBV28; size: once; DNA: TGTGCCAGCAGTTTATACATAGCACCATCGACCCAGCATTTT; CDR3: CASSLYIAPSTQHF
J: TRBJ2-3; D: TRBD2; length: 15; V: TRBV5-4; size: few; DNA: TGTGCCAGCAGCTGGTCGGCAGCGGGGGTCGGTACGCAGTATTTT; CDR3: CASSWSAAGVGTQYF
J: TRBJ2-1; D: NA; length: 15; V: TRBV30; size: NA; DNA: TGTGCCTGGAGTCCCGACCGGCTGTCCTACAATGAGCAGTTCTTC; CDR3: CAWSPDRLSYNEQFF
J: TRBJ2-5; D: TRBD2; length: 16; V: TRBV24-1; size: NA; DNA: TGTGCCACCAGTGATTCGACTAGCGGGAGTATGGAGACCCAGTACTTC; CDR3: CATSDSTSGSMETQYF